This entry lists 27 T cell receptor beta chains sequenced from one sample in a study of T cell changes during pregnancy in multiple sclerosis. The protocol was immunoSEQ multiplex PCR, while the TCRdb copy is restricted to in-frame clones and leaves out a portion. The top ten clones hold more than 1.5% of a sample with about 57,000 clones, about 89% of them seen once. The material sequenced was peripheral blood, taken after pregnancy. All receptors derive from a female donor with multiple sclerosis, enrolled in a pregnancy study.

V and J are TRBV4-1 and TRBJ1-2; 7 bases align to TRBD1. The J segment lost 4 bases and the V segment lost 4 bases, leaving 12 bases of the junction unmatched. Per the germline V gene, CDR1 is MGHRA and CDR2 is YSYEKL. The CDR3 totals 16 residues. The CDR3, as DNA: TGCGCCAGCAGCCTTCACGCGGACAGGTCGGGCTATGGCTACACCTTC. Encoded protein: CASSLHADRSGYGYTF.

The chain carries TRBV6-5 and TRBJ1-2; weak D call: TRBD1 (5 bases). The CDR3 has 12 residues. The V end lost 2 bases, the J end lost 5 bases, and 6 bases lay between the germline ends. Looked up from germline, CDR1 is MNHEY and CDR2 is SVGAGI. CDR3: CASSYRGYGYTF. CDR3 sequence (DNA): TGTGCCAGCAGTTACAGGGGATATGGCTACACCTTC.

The CDR3 region is CASSQGQRANTGELFF. For the CDR3, the DNA is TGTGCCAGCAGCCAGGGACAGCGCGCGAACACCGGGGAGCTGTTTTTT. The chain uses TRBV5-4 and TRBJ2-2, with 7 bases identical to TRBD1. The germline V gene has CDR1 SGHNT and CDR2 YYREEE (reference sequence). V lost 4 bases, J lost 0 bases, and 6 bases stayed unmatched. The CDR3 extends over 16 amino acids.

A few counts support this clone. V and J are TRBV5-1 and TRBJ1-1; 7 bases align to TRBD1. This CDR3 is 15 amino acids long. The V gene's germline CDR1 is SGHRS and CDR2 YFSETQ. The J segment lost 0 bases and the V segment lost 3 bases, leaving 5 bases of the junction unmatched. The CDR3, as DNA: TGCGCCAGCAGCTCGTTTGGGACAGTGAACACTGAAGCTTTCTTT. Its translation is CASSSFGTVNTEAFF.

The CDR3 coding sequence is TGCAGTGCTAGTTCTAGCAGGGAGCAGTACTTC. Translated: CSASSSREQYF. V usage is TRBV20-1 and J usage is TRBJ2-7, with D perhaps TRBD2 (5 bases). This CDR3 comprises 11 residues. Germline V gene data show CDR1 as DFQATT and CDR2 as SNEGSKA (reference sequence). V lost 3 bases, J lost 7 bases, and 10 bases lay in between.

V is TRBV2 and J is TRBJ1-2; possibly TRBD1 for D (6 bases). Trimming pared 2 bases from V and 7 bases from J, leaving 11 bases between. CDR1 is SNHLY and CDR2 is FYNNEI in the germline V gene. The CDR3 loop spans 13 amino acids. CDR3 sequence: CASSENREIGYTF. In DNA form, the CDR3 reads TGTGCCAGCAGTGAAAACAGGGAAATTGGCTACACCTTC.

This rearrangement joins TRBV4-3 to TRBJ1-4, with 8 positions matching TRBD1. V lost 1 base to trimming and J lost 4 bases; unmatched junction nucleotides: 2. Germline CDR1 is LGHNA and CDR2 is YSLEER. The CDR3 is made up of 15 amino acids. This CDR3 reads CASSQGDRRNEKLFF. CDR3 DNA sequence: TGCGCCAGCAGCCAAGGGGACAGGCGTAATGAAAAACTGTTTTTT.

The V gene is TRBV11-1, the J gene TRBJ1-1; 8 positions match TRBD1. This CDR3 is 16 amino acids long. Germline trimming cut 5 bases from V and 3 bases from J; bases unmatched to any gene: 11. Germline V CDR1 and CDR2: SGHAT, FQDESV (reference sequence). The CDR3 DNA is TGTGCCAGCAGCATTCCGGGACAGGCCAGTTACACTGAAGCTTTCTTT. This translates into CASSIPGQASYTEAFF.

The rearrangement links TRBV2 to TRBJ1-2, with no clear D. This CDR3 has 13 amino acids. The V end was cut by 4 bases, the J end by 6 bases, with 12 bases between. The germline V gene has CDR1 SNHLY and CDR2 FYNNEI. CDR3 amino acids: CASSGSRRDGYTF. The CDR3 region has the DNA TGTGCCAGCAGTGGTAGCCGGAGAGATGGCTACACCTTC.

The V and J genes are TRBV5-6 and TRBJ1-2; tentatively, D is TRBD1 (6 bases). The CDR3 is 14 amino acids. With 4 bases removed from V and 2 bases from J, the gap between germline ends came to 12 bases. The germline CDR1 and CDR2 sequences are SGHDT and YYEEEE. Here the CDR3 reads CASSPPTGNYGYTF. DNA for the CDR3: TGTGCCAGCAGCCCACCTACAGGGAACTATGGCTACACCTTC. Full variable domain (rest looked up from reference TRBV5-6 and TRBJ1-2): DAGVTQSPTHLIKTRGQQVTLRCSPKSGHDTVSWYQQALGQGPQFIFQYYEEEERQRGNFPDRFSGHQFPNYSSELNVNALLLGDSALYLCASSPPTGNYGYTFGSGTRLTVV.

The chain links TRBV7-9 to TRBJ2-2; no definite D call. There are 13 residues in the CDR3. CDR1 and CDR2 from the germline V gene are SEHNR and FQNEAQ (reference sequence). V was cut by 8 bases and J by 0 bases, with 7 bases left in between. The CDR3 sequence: CASALANTGELFF. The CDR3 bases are TGTGCCAGCGCCCTAGCGAACACCGGGGAGCTGTTTTTT.

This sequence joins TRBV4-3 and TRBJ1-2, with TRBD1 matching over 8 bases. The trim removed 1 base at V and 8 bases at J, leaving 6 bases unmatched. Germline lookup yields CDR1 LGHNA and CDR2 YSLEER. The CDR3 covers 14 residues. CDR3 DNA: TGCGCCAGCAGCCAAGCTCAGGGGGCACGGGGCTACACCTTC. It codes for CASSQAQGARGYTF.

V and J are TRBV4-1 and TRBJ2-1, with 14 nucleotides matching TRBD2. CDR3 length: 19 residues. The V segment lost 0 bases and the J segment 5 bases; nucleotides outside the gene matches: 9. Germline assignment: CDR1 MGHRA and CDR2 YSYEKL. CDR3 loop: CASSQEPWTSGGRNNEQFF. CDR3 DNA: TGCGCCAGCAGCCAAGAACCCTGGACTAGCGGGGGGCGAAACAATGAGCAGTTCTTC.

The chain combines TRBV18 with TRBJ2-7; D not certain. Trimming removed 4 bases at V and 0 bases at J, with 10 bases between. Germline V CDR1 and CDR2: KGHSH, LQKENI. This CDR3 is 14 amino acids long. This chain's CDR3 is CASSLDTYSYEQYF. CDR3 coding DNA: TGTGCCAGCTCACTCGACACGTACTCCTACGAGCAGTACTTC.

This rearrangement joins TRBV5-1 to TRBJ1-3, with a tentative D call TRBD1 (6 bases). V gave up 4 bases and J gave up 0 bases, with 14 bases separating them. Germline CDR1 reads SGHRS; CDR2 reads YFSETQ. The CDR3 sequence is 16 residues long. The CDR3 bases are TGCGCCAGCAGCCCGGGACACCTATTCTCTGGAAACACCATATATTTT. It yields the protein CASSPGHLFSGNTIYF.

For the CDR3, the DNA is TGTGCCAGCAGACCGACTAGCGGGTTGGACACAGATACGCAGTATTTT. The encoded protein is CASRPTSGLDTDTQYF. The chain has TRBV6-6 and TRBJ2-3, with 10 bases fitting TRBD2. This CDR3 region has 16 residues. Germline loops: CDR1 MNHNY, CDR2 SVGAGI (reference sequence). V shed 6 bases and J 2 bases; nucleotides not matched to a gene: 8.

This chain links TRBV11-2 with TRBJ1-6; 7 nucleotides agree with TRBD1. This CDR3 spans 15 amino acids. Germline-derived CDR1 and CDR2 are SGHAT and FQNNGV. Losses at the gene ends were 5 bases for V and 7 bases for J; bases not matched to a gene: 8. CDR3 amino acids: CASSEGAGWNSPLHF. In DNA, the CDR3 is TGTGCCAGCAGCGAGGGGGCAGGGTGGAATTCACCCCTCCACTTT.

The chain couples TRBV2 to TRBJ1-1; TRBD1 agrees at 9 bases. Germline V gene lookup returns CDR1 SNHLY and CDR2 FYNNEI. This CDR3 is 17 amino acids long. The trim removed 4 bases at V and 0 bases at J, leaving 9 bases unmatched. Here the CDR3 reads CASSGIQGAHMNTEAFF. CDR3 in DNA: TGTGCCAGCAGTGGGATACAGGGGGCTCACATGAACACTGAAGCTTTCTTT.

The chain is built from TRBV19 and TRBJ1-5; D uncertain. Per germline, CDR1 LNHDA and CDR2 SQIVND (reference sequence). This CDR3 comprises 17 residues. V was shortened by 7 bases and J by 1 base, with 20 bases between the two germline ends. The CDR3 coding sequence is TGTGCCAGTACCCAACCCCTGACCGGGAGGAGCAATCAGCCCCAGCATTTT. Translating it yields CASTQPLTGRSNQPQHF.

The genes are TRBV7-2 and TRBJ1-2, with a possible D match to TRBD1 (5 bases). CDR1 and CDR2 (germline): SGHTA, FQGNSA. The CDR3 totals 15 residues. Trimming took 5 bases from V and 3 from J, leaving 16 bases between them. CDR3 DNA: TGTGCCAGCAGCCAAATGCGACAGTCCGACTATGGCTACACCTTC. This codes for CASSQMRQSDYGYTF.

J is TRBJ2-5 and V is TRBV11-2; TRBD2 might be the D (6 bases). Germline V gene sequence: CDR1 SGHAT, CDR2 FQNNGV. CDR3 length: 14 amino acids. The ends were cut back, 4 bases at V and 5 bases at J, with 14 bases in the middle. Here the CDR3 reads CASSYPEGPETQYF. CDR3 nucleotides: TGTGCCAGCAGCTATCCGGAGGGTCCGGAGACCCAGTACTTC.

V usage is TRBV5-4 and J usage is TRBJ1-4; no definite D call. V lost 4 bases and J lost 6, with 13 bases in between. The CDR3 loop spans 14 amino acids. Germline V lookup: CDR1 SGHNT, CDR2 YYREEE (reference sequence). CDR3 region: CASSQDNYDEKLFF. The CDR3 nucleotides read TGTGCCAGCAGCCAAGACAATTATGATGAAAAACTGTTTTTT.

The CDR3 sequence is CASSRSDRPSLYGYTF. The DNA of the CDR3 is TGCGCCAGCAGCCGGTCGGACAGGCCGTCTCTTTATGGCTACACCTTC. V gene TRBV4-1 combines with J gene TRBJ1-2, with TRBD1 matching 7 bases. There are 16 residues in the CDR3. Germline loops: CDR1 MGHRA, CDR2 YSYEKL. After removal of 4 bases from V and 5 bases from J, the junction contained 13 bases not matched to a gene.

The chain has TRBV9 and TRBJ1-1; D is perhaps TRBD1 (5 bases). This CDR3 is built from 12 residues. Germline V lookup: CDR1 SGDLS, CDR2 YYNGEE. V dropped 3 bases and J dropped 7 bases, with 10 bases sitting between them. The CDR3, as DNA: TGTGCCAGCAGCGCCCGGGGGGATGAAGCTTTCTTT. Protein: CASSARGDEAFF.

The CDR3 region has the DNA TGCGCCAGCAGCTTGGAAAGTACAGGACGTGGCTACACCTTC. Residues: CASSLESTGRGYTF. The chain combines TRBV5-1 with TRBJ1-2, with TRBD1 as a possible D gene (5 bases). The length of the CDR3 is 14 residues. V lost 0 bases, J lost 7 bases, and 13 bases lay in between. The germline V gene encodes CDR1 SGHRS and CDR2 YFSETQ.

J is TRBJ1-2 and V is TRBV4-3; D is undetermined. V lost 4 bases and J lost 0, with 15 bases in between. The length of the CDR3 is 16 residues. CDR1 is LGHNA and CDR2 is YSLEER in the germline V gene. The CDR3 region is CASSPVYPFANYGYTF. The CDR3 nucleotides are TGCGCCAGCAGCCCAGTTTATCCGTTTGCTAACTATGGCTACACCTTC.

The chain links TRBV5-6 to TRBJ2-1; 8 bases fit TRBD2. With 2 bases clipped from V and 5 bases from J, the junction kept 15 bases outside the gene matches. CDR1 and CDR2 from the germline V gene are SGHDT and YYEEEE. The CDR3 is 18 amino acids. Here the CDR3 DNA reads TGTGCCAGCAGCTTCTGGGGGTCTGCGGCGGGGGGACACAATGAGCAGTTCTTC. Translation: CASSFWGSAAGGHNEQFF.